This T cell receptor (beta chain) was sequenced during a study of blood T cell repertoires in COVID-19. Study-level background: Acute-phase and convalescent COVID-19 samples originated in the United States, Italy and Spain. In each case, the material was cDNA or gDNA derived from T cells, B-cell-depleted T cells, or PBMCs.

As originally analysed: Amplified reference gene primers provided the basis for estimating nucleated cell counts. Here immunoSEQ multiplex PCR was the method, and the copy in TCRdb shows in-frame clones only, minus some. The V and J calls and clone size are taken from that table; D and trimming were inferred from the DNA. The top ten clones hold over 3.5% of a sample with 150,000 to 200,000 clones, 85% to 90% of them seen once. The CDR3 totals 17 residues. Germline assignment: CDR1 LGHNA and CDR2 YNFKEQ. After removal of 0 bases from V and 4 bases from J, the junction contained 8 bases not matched to a gene.

The source is a man aged 18 to 29 with active or convalescent COVID-19. The sequenced material came from peripheral blood. The rearrangement uses TRBV4-2 and TRBJ2-7; 11 bases are a match to TRBD2. In DNA form, the CDR3 reads TGTGCCAGCAGCCAAGATCTCGCGGCTAGCGGGAGGTACGAGCAGTACTTC. Its translation is CASSQDLAASGRYEQYF.